This TCR beta chain was found in a study of T cell responses to AZD1222 COVID-19 vaccine. Whole-study context: Analysis merged second doses at about 4 or about 12 weeks.

Comments on this clone: Antigen specificity is unknown.

Study-level findings and limits: Repertoires were obtained solely post-peak T cell response. Only a handful of AZD1222 recipients tested seropositive at baseline. Two doses of AZD1222 preceded a rise in Spike-specific TCR breadth and depth.

This CDR3 contains 14 residues. With 2 bases clipped from V and 7 bases from J, the junction kept 4 bases outside the gene matches. CDR1 is SGDLS and CDR2 is YYNGEE in the germline V gene. Repertoires were generated with immunoSEQ multiplex PCR, while TCRdb's copy carries only in-frame clones and drops some. The repertoire holds about 160,000 clones, with less than 95% as singletons. The chain joins TRBV9 to TRBJ2-1; 9 bases are a match to TRBD2. The input for sequencing was peripheral blood, taken on day 0 of AZD1222 vaccination. This TCR derives from an adult in good health. CDR3 loop: CASSVAGGVNEQFF. CDR3 DNA sequence: TGTGCCAGCAGCGTTGCGGGAGGGGTAAATGAGCAGTTCTTC.